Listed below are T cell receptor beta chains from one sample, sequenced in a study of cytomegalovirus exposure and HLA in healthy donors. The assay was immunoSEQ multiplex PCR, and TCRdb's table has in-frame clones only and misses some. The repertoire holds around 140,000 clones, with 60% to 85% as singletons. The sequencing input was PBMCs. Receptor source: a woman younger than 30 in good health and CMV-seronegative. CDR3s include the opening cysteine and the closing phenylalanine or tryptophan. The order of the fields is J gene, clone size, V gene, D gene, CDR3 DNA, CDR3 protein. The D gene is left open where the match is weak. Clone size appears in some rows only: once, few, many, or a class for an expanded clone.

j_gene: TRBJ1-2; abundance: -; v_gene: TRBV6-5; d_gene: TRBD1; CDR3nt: TGTGCCAGCAGTTACTCGATGGTCGGGACAGCAGATGGCTACACCTTC; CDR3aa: CASSYSMVGTADGYTF
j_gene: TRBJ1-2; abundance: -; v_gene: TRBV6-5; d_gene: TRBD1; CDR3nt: TGTGCCAGCAGTTACTTCCCCGGGACAGGGGGTGGCTACACCTTC; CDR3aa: CASSYFPGTGGGYTF
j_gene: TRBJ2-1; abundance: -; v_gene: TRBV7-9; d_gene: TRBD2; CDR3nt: TGTGCCACCCCGGGGCTAGCGGGACTTAATGAGCAGTTCTTC; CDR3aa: CATPGLAGLNEQFF
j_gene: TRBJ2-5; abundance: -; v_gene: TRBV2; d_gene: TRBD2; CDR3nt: TGTGCCAGCAAGGGACTAAGGTCAGAGACCCAGTACTTC; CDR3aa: CASKGLRSETQYF
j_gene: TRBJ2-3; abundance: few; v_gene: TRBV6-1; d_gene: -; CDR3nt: TGTGCCAGCACCATGAATAGCGGCACAGATACGCAGTATTTT; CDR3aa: CASTMNSGTDTQYF
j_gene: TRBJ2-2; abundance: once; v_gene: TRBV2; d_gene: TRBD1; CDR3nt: TGTGCCAGCAGACAGGGGGACACCGGGGAGCTGTTTTTT; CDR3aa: CASRQGDTGELFF
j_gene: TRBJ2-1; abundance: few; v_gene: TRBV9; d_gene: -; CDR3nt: TGTGCCAGCAGCGGTTTAACAGGGACCTACAATGAGCAGTTCTTC; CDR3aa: CASSGLTGTYNEQFF
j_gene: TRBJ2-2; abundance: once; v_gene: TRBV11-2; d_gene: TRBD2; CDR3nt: TGTGCCAGCAGCTTAGTCAGCGGGAGACGGACCGGGGAGCTGTTTTTT; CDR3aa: CASSLVSGRRTGELFF
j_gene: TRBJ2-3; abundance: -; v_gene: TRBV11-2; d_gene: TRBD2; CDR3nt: TGTGCCAGCAGCTTCCTCTCGACTAGCGGGATTTCAGATACGCAGTATTTT; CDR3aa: CASSFLSTSGISDTQYF
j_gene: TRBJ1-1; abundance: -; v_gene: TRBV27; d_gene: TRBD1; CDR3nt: TGTGCCAGCAGTCGAAGGACAGGGGCCGCGGGTATAGGAAACACTGAAGCTTTCTTT; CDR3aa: CASSRRTGAAGIGNTEAFF
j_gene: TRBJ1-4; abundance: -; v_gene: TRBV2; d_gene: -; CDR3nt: TGTGCCAGCAGTTTACTGTCAACTAATGAAAAACTGTTTTTT; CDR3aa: CASSLLSTNEKLFF
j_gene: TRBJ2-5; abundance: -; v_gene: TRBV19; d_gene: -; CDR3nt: TGTGCCAGTAGTCGGACAGTCGCGGGCGCGAAAGAGACCCAGTACTTC; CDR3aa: CASSRTVAGAKETQYF
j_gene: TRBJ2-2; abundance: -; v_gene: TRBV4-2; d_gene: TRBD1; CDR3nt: TGTGCCAGCAGCTACGGACAGGCTGACACCGGGGAGCTGTTTTTT; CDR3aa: CASSYGQADTGELFF
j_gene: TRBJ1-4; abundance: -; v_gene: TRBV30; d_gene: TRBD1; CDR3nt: TGTGCCTGGAGTGTCGGGACAGGGGCTGAAAAACTGTTTTTT; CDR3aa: CAWSVGTGAEKLFF
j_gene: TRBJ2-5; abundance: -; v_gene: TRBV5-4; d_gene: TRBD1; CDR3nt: TGTGCCAGCAGCTCTTACAGGGGGCAAATGGGGGCGGACTTC; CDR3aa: CASSSYRGQMGADF
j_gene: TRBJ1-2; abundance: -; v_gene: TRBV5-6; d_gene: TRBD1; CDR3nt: TGTGCCAGCAGCTTGGAGGGACAGAGAATATATGGCTACACCTTC; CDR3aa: CASSLEGQRIYGYTF
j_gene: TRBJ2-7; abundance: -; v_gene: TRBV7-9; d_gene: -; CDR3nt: TGTGCCAGCAGCTCTGACTGGGTCTCCTACGAGCAGTACTTC; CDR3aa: CASSSDWVSYEQYF
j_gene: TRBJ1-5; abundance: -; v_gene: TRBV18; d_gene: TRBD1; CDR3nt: TGTGCCAGCTCATCAGGGGGGAATCAGCCCCAGCATTTT; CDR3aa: CASSSGGNQPQHF
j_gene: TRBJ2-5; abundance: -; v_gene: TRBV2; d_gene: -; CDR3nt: TGTGCCAGCAGGTATCAAGAGACCCAGTACTTC; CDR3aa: CASRYQETQYF
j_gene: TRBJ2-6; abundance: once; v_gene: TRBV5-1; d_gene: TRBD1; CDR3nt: TGCGCCAGCAGCTCGGAAGGGACAGGTGGGGCCAACGTCCTGACTTTC; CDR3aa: CASSSEGTGGANVLTF
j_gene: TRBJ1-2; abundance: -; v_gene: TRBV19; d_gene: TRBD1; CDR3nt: TGTGCCAGTAGCACACAGGGGGCGAGGGGCTACACCTTC; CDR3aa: CASSTQGARGYTF
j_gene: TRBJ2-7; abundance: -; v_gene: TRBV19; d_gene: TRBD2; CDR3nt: TGTGCCAGTAGTCCGGAGCGGGAGGATGAGCAGTACTTC; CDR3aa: CASSPEREDEQYF
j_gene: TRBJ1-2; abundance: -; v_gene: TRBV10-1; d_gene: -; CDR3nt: TGCGCCAGCAGTGAGTCGGGCGGGTATGGCTACACCTTC; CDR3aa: CASSESGGYGYTF
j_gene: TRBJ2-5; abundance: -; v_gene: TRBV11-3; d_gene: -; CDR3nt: TGTGCCAGCAGCACGAGTGGTAGAGAGGCCCAGTACTTC; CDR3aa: CASSTSGREAQYF
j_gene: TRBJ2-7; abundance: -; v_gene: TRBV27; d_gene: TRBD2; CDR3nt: TGTGCCAGCAGTTTATCTCTAGCGGGAGTGGCCGAGCAGTACTTC; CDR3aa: CASSLSLAGVAEQYF
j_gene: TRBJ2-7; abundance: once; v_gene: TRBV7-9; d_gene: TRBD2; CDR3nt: TGTGCCAGCAGCTCGGGACTAGCGGGGCACGAGCAGTACTTC; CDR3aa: CASSSGLAGHEQYF
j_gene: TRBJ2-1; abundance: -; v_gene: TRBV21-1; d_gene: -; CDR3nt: TGTGCCAGCAGCAAACGAGGGGGCGGGACAGCAATTCCCTGTGAGCAGTTCTTC; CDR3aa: CASSKRGGGTAIPCEQFF
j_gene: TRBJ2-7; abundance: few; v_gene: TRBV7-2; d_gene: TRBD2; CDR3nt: TGTGCCAGCAGCTTAGTCCTAGCGGAGACTCTGGAGCAGTACTTC; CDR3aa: CASSLVLAETLEQYF
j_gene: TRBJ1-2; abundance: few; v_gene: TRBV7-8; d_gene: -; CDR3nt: TGTGCCAGCAGCCAGGAGGACAGCCCTAACTATGGCTACACCTTC; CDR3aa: CASSQEDSPNYGYTF
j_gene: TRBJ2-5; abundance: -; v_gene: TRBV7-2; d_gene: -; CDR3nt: TGTGCCAGCAGCCTAAACGCGGAGACCCAGTACTTC; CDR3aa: CASSLNAETQYF
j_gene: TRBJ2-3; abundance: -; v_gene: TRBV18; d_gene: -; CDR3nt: TGTGCCAGCTCCCAAGAGACAGATACGCAGTATTTT; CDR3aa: CASSQETDTQYF
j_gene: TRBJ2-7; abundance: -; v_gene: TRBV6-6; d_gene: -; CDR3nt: TGTGCCAGCCAATTCGGGCGGGAAGTTCACGAGCAGTACTTC; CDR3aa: CASQFGREVHEQYF
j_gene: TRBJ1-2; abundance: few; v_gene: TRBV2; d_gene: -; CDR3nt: TGTGCCAGCAGTGAAGGTCTGAGCTATGGCTACACCTTC; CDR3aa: CASSEGLSYGYTF
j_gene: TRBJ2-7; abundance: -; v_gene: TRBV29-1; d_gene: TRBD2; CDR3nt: TGCAGCGTTGGGACTAGCGGTTCCTGGTCCTACGAGCAGTACTTC; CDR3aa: CSVGTSGSWSYEQYF
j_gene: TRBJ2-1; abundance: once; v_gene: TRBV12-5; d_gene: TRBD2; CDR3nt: TGTGCTAGTGGTTTGAGCGGGAGCCCCTACAATGAGCAGTTCTTC; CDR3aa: CASGLSGSPYNEQFF
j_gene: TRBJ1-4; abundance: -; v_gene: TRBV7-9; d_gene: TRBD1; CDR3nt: TGTGCCAGCAGCTTAGCGGGACAGGGACCTGAAAAACTGTTTTTT; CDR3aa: CASSLAGQGPEKLFF
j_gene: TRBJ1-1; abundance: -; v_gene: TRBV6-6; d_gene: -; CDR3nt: TGTGCCAGCAGTTACCGCCCTGGTAGGCTCGGGACTGAAGCTTTCTTT; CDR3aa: CASSYRPGRLGTEAFF
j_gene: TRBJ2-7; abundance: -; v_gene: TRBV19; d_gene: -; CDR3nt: TGTGCCAGTAGTCCGCGGGTGGACTCCTACGAGCAGTACTTC; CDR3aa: CASSPRVDSYEQYF
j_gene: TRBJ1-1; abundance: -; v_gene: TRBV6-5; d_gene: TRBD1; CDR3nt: TGTGCCAGCAGGGAACAGGGGGCGCCGGACACTGAAGCTTTCTTT; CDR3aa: CASREQGAPDTEAFF